The 9 T cell receptor beta chains below come from one sample, sequenced in a study of OX40 agonist ivuxolimab in advanced cancers. Data came from immunoSEQ multiplex PCR; TCRdb stores just in-frame clones and leaves some out. The sample records tens of thousands of clones, around 90% being singletons. Source: CD4+ or CD8+ T cells sorted from blood, taken in a trial of the OX40 agonist ivuxolimab. The source is an adult with an advanced solid tumor such as melanoma, head and neck, liver or kidney cancer.

The chain uses TRBV6-4 and TRBJ2-3, with 8 bases matching TRBD2. Germline CDR1 and CDR2: MRHNA and SNTAGT. Trimming at V came to 2 bases and at J to 3 bases, leaving 7 bases not matched to a gene. CDR3 size: 16 residues. CDR3 sequence (DNA): TGTGCCAGCAGTGACGAGCGGACTAGCCTTACAGATACGCAGTATTTT. Translation gives CASSDERTSLTDTQYF.

The chain is built from TRBV7-9 and TRBJ1-1, with D unclear. This CDR3 has 11 residues. Looked up from germline, CDR1 is SEHNR and CDR2 is FQNEAQ (reference sequence). Deletions cut 5 bases from V and 5 bases from J, with 6 bases between. The CDR3 bases are TGTGCCAGCAGCCGGCTAACTGAAGCTTTCTTT. This codes for CASSRLTEAFF.

J is TRBJ2-3 and V is TRBV7-7, with D possibly TRBD1 on 5 matching bases. CDR1 is SSHAT, CDR2 FNYEAQ, per germline (reference sequence). There are 15 residues in the CDR3. The V and J ends lost 3 bases and 2 bases respectively, with 12 bases between them. CDR3 protein: CASSFSDMFTDTQYF. CDR3 bases: TGTGCCAGCAGCTTCTCGGACATGTTCACAGATACGCAGTATTTT.

This clone was seen once. The chain joins TRBV13 to TRBJ2-2, with 12 bases aligning to TRBD2. Germline V gives CDR1 PRHDT, CDR2 FYEKMQ (reference sequence). V shed 5 bases and J 2 bases; nucleotides not matched to a gene: 6. This CDR3 spans 17 amino acids. The CDR3 here is CASSDTSGGINTGELFF. CDR3 nucleotide sequence: TGTGCCAGCAGCGACACTAGCGGGGGGATTAACACCGGGGAGCTGTTTTTT.

J is TRBJ2-3 and V is TRBV5-5; D possibly corresponds to TRBD1 (6 bases). CDR3 length equals 15 residues. In germline, CDR1 is SGHKS, CDR2 YYEKEE (reference sequence). V was shortened by 4 bases and J by 0 bases, with 12 bases between the two germline ends. The CDR3 spells CASSPWTVSTDTQYF. The CDR3 DNA sequence: TGTGCCAGCAGCCCCTGGACAGTTAGCACAGATACGCAGTATTTT.

The chain couples TRBV5-4 to TRBJ1-4; D not certain. Germline loops: CDR1 SGHNT, CDR2 YYREEE (reference sequence). This CDR3 region has 14 residues. Trimming shortened V by 0 bases and J by 4 bases, and 7 bases separated the two germline ends. CDR3 coding DNA: TGTGCCAGCAGCTTGGAGGGTTATAATGAAAAACTGTTTTTT. Translating it yields CASSLEGYNEKLFF.

The genes are TRBV19 and TRBJ2-5; the match to TRBD2 covers 12 bases. This CDR3 is built from 18 residues. Germline V gives CDR1 LNHDA, CDR2 SQIVND (reference sequence). Trimming at V came to 5 bases and at J to 5 bases, leaving 15 bases not matched to a gene. The CDR3 reads CASSPRGLAGGPRETQYF. CDR3 in DNA: TGTGCCAGTAGTCCCCGGGGGCTAGCGGGGGGGCCGAGGGAGACCCAGTACTTC.

This rearrangement joins TRBV28 to TRBJ2-7; the D gene is possibly TRBD1 (6 bases). This CDR3 is 13 amino acids long. The V and J ends lost 5 bases and 3 bases respectively, with 11 bases between them. Germline assignment: CDR1 MDHEN and CDR2 SYDVKM. The CDR3 nucleotides read TGTGCCAGCAGTCCCAGGGGCCTCTACGAGCAGTACGTC. Translated, it gives CASSPRGLYEQYV.

This chain connects TRBV9 to TRBJ2-1; D perhaps matches TRBD1 (5 bases). V was trimmed by 3 bases and J by 5 bases, leaving 9 bases between them. Germline V lookup: CDR1 SGDLS, CDR2 YYNGEE. The CDR3 length is 13 residues. CDR3 amino acids: CASSGEGDNEQFF. As DNA, the CDR3 is TGTGCCAGCAGCGGAGAAGGGGACAATGAGCAGTTCTTC.